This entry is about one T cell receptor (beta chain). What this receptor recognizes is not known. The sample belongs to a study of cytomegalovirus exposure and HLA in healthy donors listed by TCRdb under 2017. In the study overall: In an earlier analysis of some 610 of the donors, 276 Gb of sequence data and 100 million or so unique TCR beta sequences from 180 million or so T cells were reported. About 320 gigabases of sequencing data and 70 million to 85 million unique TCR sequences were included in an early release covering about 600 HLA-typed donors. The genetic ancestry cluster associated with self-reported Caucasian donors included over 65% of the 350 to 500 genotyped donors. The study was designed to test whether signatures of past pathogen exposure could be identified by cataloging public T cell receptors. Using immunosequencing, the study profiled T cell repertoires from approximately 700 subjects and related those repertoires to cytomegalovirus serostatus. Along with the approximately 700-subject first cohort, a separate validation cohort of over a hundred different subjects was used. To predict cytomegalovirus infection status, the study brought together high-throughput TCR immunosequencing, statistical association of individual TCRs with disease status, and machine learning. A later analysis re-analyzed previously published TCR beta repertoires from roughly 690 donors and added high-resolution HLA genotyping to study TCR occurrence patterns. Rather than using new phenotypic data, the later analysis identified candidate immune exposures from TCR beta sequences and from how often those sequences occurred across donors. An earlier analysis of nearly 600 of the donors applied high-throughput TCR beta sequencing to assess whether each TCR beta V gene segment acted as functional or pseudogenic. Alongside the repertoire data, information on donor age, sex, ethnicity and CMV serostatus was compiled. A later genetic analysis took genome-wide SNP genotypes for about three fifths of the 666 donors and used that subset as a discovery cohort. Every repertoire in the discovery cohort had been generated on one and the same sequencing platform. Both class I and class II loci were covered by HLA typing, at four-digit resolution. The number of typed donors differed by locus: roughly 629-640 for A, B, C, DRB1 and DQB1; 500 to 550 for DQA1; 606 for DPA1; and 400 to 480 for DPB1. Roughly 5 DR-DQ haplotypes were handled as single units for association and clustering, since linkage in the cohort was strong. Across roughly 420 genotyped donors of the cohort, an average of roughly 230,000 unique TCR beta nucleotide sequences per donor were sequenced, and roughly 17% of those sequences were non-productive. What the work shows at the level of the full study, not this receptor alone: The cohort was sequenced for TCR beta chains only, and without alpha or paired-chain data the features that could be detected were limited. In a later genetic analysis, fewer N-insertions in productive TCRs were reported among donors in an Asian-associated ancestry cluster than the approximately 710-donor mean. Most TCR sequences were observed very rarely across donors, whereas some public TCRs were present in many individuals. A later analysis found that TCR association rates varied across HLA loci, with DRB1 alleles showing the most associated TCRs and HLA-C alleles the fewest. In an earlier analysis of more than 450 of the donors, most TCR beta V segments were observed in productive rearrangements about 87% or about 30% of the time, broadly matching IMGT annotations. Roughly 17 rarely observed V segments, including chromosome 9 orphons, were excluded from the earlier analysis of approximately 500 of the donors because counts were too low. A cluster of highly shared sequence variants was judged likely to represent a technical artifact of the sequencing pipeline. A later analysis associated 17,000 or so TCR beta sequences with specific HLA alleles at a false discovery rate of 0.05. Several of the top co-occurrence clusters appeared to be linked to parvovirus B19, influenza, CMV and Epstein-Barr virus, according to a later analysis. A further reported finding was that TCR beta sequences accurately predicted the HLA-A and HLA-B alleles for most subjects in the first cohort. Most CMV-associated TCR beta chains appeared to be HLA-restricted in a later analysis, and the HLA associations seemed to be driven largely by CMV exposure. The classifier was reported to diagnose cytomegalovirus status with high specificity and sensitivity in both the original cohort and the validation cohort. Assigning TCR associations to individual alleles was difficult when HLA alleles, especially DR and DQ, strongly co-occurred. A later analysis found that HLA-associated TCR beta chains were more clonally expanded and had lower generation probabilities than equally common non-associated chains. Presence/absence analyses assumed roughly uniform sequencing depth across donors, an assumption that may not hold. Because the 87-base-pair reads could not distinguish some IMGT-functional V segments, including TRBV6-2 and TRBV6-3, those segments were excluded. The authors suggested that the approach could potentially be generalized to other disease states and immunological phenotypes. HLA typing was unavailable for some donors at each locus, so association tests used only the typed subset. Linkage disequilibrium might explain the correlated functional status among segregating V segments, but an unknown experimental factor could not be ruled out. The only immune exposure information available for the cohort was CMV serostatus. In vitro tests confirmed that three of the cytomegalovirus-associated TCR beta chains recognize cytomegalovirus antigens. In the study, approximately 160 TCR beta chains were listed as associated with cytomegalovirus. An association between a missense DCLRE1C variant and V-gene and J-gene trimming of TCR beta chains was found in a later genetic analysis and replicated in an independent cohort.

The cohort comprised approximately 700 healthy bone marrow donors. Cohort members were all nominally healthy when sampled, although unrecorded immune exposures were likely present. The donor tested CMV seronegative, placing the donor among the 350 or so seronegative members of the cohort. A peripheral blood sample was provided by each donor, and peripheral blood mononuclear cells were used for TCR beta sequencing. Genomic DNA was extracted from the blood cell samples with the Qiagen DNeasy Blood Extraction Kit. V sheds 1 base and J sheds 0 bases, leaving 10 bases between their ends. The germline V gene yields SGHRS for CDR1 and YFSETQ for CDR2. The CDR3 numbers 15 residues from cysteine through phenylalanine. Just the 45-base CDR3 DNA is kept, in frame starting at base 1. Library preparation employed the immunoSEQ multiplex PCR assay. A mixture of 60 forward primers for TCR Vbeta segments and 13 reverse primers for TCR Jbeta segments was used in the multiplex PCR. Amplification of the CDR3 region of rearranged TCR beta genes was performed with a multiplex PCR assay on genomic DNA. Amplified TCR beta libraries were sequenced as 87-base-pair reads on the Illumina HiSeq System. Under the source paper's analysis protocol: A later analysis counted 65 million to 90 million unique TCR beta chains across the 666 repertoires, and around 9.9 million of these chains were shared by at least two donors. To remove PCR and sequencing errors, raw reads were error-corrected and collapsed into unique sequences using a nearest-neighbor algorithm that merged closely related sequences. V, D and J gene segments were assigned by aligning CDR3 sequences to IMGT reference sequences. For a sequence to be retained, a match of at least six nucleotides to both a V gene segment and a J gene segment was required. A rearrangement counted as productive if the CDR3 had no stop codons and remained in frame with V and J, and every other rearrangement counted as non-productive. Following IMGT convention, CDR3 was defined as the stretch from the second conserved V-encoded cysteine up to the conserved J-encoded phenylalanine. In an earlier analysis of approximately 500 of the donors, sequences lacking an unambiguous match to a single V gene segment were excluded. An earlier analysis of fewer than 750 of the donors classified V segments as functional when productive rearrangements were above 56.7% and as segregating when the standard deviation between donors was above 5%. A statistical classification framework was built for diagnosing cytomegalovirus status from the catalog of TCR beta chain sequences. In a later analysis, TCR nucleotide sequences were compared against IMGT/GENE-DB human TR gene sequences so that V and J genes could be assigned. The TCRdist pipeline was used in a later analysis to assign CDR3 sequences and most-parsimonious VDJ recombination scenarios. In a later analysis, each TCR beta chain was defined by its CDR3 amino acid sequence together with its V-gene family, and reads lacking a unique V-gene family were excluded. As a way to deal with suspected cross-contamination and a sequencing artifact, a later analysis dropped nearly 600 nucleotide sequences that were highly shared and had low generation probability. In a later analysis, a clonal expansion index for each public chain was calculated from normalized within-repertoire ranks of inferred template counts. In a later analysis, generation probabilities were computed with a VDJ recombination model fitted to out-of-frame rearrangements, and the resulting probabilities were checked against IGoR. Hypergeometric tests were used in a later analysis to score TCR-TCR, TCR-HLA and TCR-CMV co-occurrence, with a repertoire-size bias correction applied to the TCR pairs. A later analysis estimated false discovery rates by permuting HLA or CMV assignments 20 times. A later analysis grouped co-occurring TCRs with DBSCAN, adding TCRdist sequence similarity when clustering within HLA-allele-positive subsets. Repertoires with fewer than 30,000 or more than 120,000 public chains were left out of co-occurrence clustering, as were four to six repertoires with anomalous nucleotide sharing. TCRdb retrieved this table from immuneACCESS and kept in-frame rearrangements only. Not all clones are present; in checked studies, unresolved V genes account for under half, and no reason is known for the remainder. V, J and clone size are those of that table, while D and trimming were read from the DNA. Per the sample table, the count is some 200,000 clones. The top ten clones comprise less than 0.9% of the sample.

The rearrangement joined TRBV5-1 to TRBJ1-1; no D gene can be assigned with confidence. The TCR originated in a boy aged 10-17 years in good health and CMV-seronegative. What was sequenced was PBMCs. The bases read TGCGCCAGCAGCTTGCCCGGGAGCATGAACACTGAAGCTTTCTTT. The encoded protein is CASSLPGSMNTEAFF.